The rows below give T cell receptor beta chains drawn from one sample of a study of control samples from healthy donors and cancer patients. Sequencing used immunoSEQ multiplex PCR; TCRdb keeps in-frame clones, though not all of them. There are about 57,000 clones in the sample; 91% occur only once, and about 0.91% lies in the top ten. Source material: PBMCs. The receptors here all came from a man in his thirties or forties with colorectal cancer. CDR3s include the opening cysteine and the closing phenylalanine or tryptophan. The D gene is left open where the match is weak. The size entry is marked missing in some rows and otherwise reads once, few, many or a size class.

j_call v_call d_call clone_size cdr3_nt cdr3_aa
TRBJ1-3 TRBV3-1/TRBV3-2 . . TGTGCCAGCAGTCGTAACCTACCAGGGCAGGGTGGAAACACCATATATTTT CASSRNLPGQGGNTIYF
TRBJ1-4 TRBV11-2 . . TGTGCCAGCAGCTCAAGAACGGGTTGGGGGGGAATGAATGAAAAACTGTTTTTT CASSSRTGWGGMNEKLFF
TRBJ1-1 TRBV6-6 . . TGTGCCAGCAGTTACTCGCTGCCTGAAGCTTTCTTT CASSYSLPEAFF
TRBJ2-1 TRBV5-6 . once TGTGCCAGCAGCTTTGGTTGGAGCGCCAGCTCCTACAATGAGCAGTTCTTC CASSFGWSASSYNEQFF
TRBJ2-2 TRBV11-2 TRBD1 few TGTGCCAGCAGCTGGACAGGGTCTGGCGGGGAGCTGTTTTTT CASSWTGSGGELFF
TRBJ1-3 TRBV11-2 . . TGTGCCAGCAGCTTAAGCAATCGTAAGGCACCCTCTGGAAACACCATATATTTT CASSLSNRKAPSGNTIYF
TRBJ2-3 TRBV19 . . TGTGCCAGTAGTATAAGAGGGGCGTCAAGCACAGATACGCAGTATTTT CASSIRGASSTDTQYF
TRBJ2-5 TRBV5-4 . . TGTGCCAGCAGCTATGGGGCAGTAGAGACCCAGTACTTC CASSYGAVETQYF
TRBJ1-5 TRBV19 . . TGTGCCAGTAGTATACGACAGAACCTTATCGATCAGCCCCAGCATTTT CASSIRQNLIDQPQHF
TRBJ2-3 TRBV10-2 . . TGCGCCAGCACTCCCACTCCCGGTTTTGGGACAGATACGCAGTATTTT CASTPTPGFGTDTQYF
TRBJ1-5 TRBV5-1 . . TGCGCCAGCAGCTTGGCCGCGGGTAGCAATCAGCCCCAGCATTTT CASSLAAGSNQPQHF
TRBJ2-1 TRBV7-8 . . TGTGCCAGCAGCTTAGTGTACGGTAATGAGCAGTTCTTC CASSLVYGNEQFF
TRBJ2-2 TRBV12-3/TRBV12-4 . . TGTGCCAGCAGTTCGGGGGACACCGGGGAGCTGTTTTTT CASSSGDTGELFF
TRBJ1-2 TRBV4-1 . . TGCGCCAGCAGCCAAGAGATACTCTCCCAGGGGCGGGATGGCTACACCTTC CASSQEILSQGRDGYTF
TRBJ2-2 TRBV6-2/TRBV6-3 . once TGTGCCAGCAGTCCGCTGTCGACCGGGGAGCTGTTTTTT CASSPLSTGELFF
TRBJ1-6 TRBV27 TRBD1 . TGTGCCAGCAGTTTAGCACAGGGGTCTTCACCCCTCCACTTT CASSLAQGSSPLHF
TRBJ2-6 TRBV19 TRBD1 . TGTGCCAGTAGTATTTGGGACAGGGGGTCGCGGACTGGGGCCAACGTCCTGACTTTC CASSIWDRGSRTGANVLTF
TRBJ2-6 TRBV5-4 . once TGTGCCAGCAGCCGATCCGTTTCAGGGCTGTCTGGGGCCAACGTCCTGACTTTC CASSRSVSGLSGANVLTF
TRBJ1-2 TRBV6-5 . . TGTGCCAGCAGTTCGCCCGGACGGTGGGGCTACACCTTC CASSSPGRWGYTF
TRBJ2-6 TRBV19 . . TGTGCCACTCAATCCGCCGGGACGTTATTATCTGGGGCCAACGTCCTGACTTTC CATQSAGTLLSGANVLTF
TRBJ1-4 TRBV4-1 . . TGCGCCAGCAGCCAAGTCGGGCAGGAGATAAATGAAAAACTGTTTTTT CASSQVGQEINEKLFF
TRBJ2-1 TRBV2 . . TGTGCCAGCAGTGACCTGAGCTCCTACAATGAGCAGTTCTTC CASSDLSSYNEQFF
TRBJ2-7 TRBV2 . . TGTGCCAGCAGTGATAGGGGAGACCCATACGAGCAGTACTTC CASSDRGDPYEQYF
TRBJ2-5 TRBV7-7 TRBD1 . TGTGCCAGCAGCTTAGGTCCAGGGGGCCAAGAGACCCAGTACTTC CASSLGPGGQETQYF
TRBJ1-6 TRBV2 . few TGTGCCAGCAGCCCTCAAGGAGGGTATAATTCACCCCTCCACTTT CASSPQGGYNSPLHF
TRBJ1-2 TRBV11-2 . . TGTGCCAGCAGCTTAATGGCGACCTATGGCTACACCTTC CASSLMATYGYTF
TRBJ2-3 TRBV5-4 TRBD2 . TGTGCCAGCAGCACCGGACTAGAGAGCACAGATACGCAGTATTTT CASSTGLESTDTQYF
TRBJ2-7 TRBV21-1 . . TGTGCCAGCAGCAAAGAAACGGGTCGGTACTTC CASSKETGRYF
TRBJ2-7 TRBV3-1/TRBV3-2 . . TGTGCCAGCAGCCAAGGGGGGAGCAGGCCCTACGAGCAGTACTTC CASSQGGSRPYEQYF
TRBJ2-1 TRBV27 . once TGTGCCAGCAGTTTCCTCCTCGAACGGGGTTCCTACAATGAGCAGTTCTTC CASSFLLERGSYNEQFF
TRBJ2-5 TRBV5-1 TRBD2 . TGCGCCAGCAGCTTGGTCTATAGCGGGGGAGAGACCCAGTACTTC CASSLVYSGGETQYF
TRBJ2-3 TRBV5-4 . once TGTGCCAGCAGCATGCCTAAAGAGGGAACTAGCACAGATACGCAGTATTTT CASSMPKEGTSTDTQYF
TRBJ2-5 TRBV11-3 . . TGTGCCAGCAGCCGCCAGGAGCGAGAGACCCAGTACTTC CASSRQERETQYF
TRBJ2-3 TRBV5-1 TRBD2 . TGCGCCAGCAGTCGCACCGGGGGGGCGGGAACAGATACGCAGTATTTT CASSRTGGAGTDTQYF
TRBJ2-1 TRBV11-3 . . TGTGCCAGCAGCCTGGGGGGAGCCGTTTACAATGAGCAGTTCTTC CASSLGGAVYNEQFF